This passage covers 12 T cell receptor beta chains from one sample sequenced in a study of radiation and T cells in renal cell carcinoma. Assay used: immunoSEQ multiplex PCR; TCRdb lists only in-frame clones, some missing. The sample shows approximately 150,000 clones, 86% of them seen only once. Time point reported: blood 4 weeks post-SBRT, at nephrectomy. Indicated treatment: 15 Gy SBRT to primary tumor, nephrectomy 4 weeks later. Sample: blood, taken from a patient whose treatment included radiotherapy and nephrectomy. Every receptor here comes from a woman aged 45-59 years with renal cell carcinoma.

J is TRBJ2-7 and V is TRBV21-1; the D call TRBD1 from the table was never checked on the DNA. TRBV21-1 is described as a pseudogene. The CDR3 is 17 amino acids. The CDR3: CASRRENTDSESYEQYF. The DNA of the CDR3 is TGTGCCAGCAGACGAGAAAATACTGACAGCGAATCCTACGAGCAGTACTTC.

The chain employs TRBV4-3 and TRBJ1-3; possible D gene TRBD1, 6 bases. V was clipped by 3 bases and J by 0 bases, with 6 bases between them. CDR1 is LGHNA and CDR2 is YSLEER in the germline V gene. The CDR3 runs to 14 residues. CDR3 DNA sequence: TGCGCCAGCAGCCAGGACAGCTCTGGAAACACCATATATTTT. It is translated as CASSQDSSGNTIYF.

This CDR3 is CASSGQGDSPLHF. Here the CDR3 DNA reads TGCGCCAGCAGTGGACAGGGAGATTCACCCCTCCACTTT. The chain couples TRBV10-1 to TRBJ1-6; 7 bases are a match to TRBD1. J gave up 8 bases and V 4 bases, and 2 bases lay outside the gene matches. The CDR3 contains 13 residues. CDR1 WNHNN and CDR2 SYGVQD come from the germline V gene (reference sequence).

The chain couples TRBV6-6 to TRBJ1-4; TRBD1 is a possible D gene (5 bases). Trimming cost V 2 bases and J 7 bases, with 11 bases left between them. The CDR3 spans 14 residues. CDR1 is MNHNY and CDR2 is SVGAGI in the germline V gene (reference sequence). Here the CDR3 DNA reads TGTGCCAGCAGTTACGCGGGGGATGGTGAAAAACTGTTTTTT. It translates to CASSYAGDGEKLFF.

V gene TRBV5-4 combines with J gene TRBJ2-7; possibly TRBD1 or TRBD2 for D (5 bases each). The CDR3 runs to 14 residues. V was pared by 3 bases and J by 4 bases, with 14 bases between. The germline gives CDR1 SGHNT, CDR2 YYREEE (reference sequence). Here the CDR3 DNA reads TGTGCCAGCAGCTATCCGGGACCAGGGTACGAGCAGTACTTC. It encodes CASSYPGPGYEQYF.

CDR3 protein: CASSSQAGVTYEQYF. The CDR3, as DNA: TGTGCCAGCAGCAGCCAAGCGGGAGTAACCTACGAGCAGTACTTC. The chain recombines TRBV7-3 with TRBJ2-7, with 8 bases that match TRBD2. V shed 5 bases, J shed 2 bases, and the junction held 8 bases outside the gene matches. The CDR3 runs 15 residues. CDR1 is SGHTA and CDR2 is FQGTGA in the germline V gene.

This CDR3 is CALRGQGYEQYF. DNA for the CDR3: TGCGCCTTGAGGGGACAAGGCTACGAGCAGTACTTC. The chain is built from TRBV23-1 and TRBJ2-7; possible D gene TRBD1, 6 bases. TRBV23-1 is placed among ORFs of uncertain function. The CDR3 covers 12 residues. Trimming shortened V by 11 bases and J by 3 bases, and 14 bases separated the two germline ends.

The chain links TRBV7-2 to TRBJ2-1; 10 bases fit TRBD2. The V and J ends lost 5 bases and 6 bases, in that order; junction bases with no gene match: 7. The germline gives CDR1 SGHTA, CDR2 FQGNSA. The CDR3 contains 15 residues. The CDR3 DNA reads as TGTGCCAGCAGCCAGCGGGGGGGGCTGGGCAATGAGCAGTTCTTC. Its translation: CASSQRGGLGNEQFF.

This clone was counted once. This rearrangement joins TRBV11-2 to TRBJ2-5; D is possibly TRBD2 (7 bases). The CDR3 length is 14 residues. CDR1 and CDR2 from the germline V gene are SGHAT and FQNNGV. Deletions cut 5 bases from V and 5 bases from J, with 15 bases between. This CDR3 is CASSPGGRLETQYF. CDR3 in DNA: TGTGCCAGCAGCCCGGGGGGCCGCTTGGAGACCCAGTACTTC.

This clone was detected a few times. The V call is TRBV28, the J call TRBJ1-5; D gene ambiguous. Germline CDR1 and CDR2: MDHEN and SYDVKM. Between the trimmed V and J ends, which lost 5 bases and 3 bases, there was a span of 23 bases. The length of the CDR3 is 18 residues. The CDR3 DNA reads TGTGCCAGCAGTCAGCGCGGGAACCTCCGGGAGCTCAATCAGCCCCAGCATTTT. Its translation: CASSQRGNLRELNQPQHF.

Regarding this clone: The sample holds other DNA sequences that translate to the same CDR3. This chain connects TRBV10-3 to TRBJ2-6; D is uncertain. CDR3 length: 15 amino acids. CDR1 ENHRY and CDR2 SYGVKD come from the germline V gene. V shed 3 bases and J shed 0 bases, with 6 bases lying between them. CDR3 nucleotides: TGTGCCATCAGTGAATCCAGCTCTGGGGCCAACGTCCTGACTTTC. The encoded protein is CAISESSSGANVLTF.

This clone was detected a few times. The chain carries TRBV7-2 and TRBJ1-2; D remains unclear. Germline V lookup: CDR1 SGHTA, CDR2 FQGNSA. The CDR3 has 14 residues. V was trimmed by 1 base and J by 8 bases, leaving 14 bases between them. For the CDR3, the DNA is TGTGCCAGCAGCTTAGTATTGTTTGGGTACGGCTACACCTTC. Translation: CASSLVLFGYGYTF.